This TCR beta chain was observed in a study of a mutant IDH1 vaccine in newly diagnosed glioma. As regards this clone: Its specificity is not known.

This CDR3 comprises 12 residues. V was cut by 4 bases and J by 5 bases, with 6 bases left in between. CDR1 ENHRY and CDR2 SYGVKD come from the germline V gene. This sample's time point: week 35, safety follow-up. It was 300 ug of mutant IDH1 20-mer peptide that made up each vaccine dose, given with topical imiquimod. The assay was immunoSEQ multiplex PCR, and TCRdb's table has in-frame clones only and misses some. This table has about 58,000 clones, roughly 80% appearing once. The sequence derives from a man aged 35 to 55 with glioma. The J gene is TRBJ2-1, the V gene TRBV10-3, with D unresolved. Sequenced material: PBMCs, taken from a glioma patient whose treatment included an IDH1 peptide vaccine. CDR3: CAISVQDNEQFF. The CDR3 nucleotides read TGTGCCATCAGTGTGCAAGACAATGAGCAGTTCTTC.